This T cell receptor (beta chain) appears in the sequencing data of a study of T cell clusters in autoimmune cytopenias. Germline V CDR1 and CDR2: KGHSH, LQKENI. This CDR3 is built from 16 residues. About 37,500 genome equivalents of blood DNA were amplified for TRB. TRB was amplified by touch-down multiplex PCR, primer pools A and B combined. TCRdb re-called the multiplex PCR reads and shows each CDR3 protein once, DNA omitted. The sample totals 12,000 or so distinct CDR3 sequences. Whole-study results and caveats: Clustering suggested that physiological T cell clusters were missing in primary autoimmune cytopenia patients.

With respect to this clonotype: The target antigen is unknown.

This same sample was also part of a study on T cell repertoires in aging, cancer and after chemotherapy. Per that paper: Median generation probability rose over the chemotherapy interval in each cancer cohort, suggesting rebound thymic output.

The material sequenced was peripheral blood. The sequence derives from a human donor in good health. The chain carries TRBV18 and TRBJ2-3. CDR3: CASSPNVGGGTDTQYF.